This T cell receptor beta chain is drawn from a study of vaccination and CD4 T cells after COVID-19. Study in general: From HCoV-229E, HCoV-OC43, HCoV-NL63 and SARS-CoV-2, overlapping spike peptides were used to stimulate the cells. Cultures acting as controls obtained a CEFX pool, an HIV-1 Nef pool, or no peptide.

V dropped 6 bases and J dropped 1 base, with 7 bases sitting between them. Germline V gene sequence: CDR1 SEHNR, CDR2 FQNEAQ (reference sequence). The CDR3 has 14 residues. With the Oncomine TCR Beta short-read assay, DNA from cultured CD4+ T cells was sequenced. One entry per CDR3 protein results from TCRdb running MiXCR on the PCR reads. The repertoire has approximately 10,000 distinct CDR3 sequences, 58% of them found once; the top ten carry 20% to 30%. Treatment in this sample: roughly ten-day PBMC culture with coronavirus spike peptide pools or control peptides (ViraFEST assay). Recorded positive PCR dates fall between March and December 2020, preceding US Alpha, Beta and Delta variants. Peptide pools at 10 ug/ml and IL-2 at 8.5 to 10 IU/ml were added to cultures of under 2.5 million PBMCs per well. With respect to this clonotype: Antigen unknown.

This receptor was obtained from a human donor who had recovered from COVID-19. V is TRBV7-9 and J is TRBJ2-6, with D possibly matching TRBD1 (6 bases). Specimen: CD4+ T cells from blood, cultured in vitro. Here the CDR3 reads CASSQGSGANVLTF. CDR3 DNA: TGTGCCAGCAGTCAGGGGTCTGGGGCCAACGTCCTGACTTTC.